These T cell receptor beta chains were read from a single sample in a study of blood T cell repertoires in COVID-19. Measured with immunoSEQ multiplex PCR; TCRdb has only the in-frame clones, and not every one. The table includes about 300,000 clones, about 81% detected once. The specimen was peripheral blood. The receptors were gathered from a human donor with COVID-19, enrolled during active disease. The donor label of this sample is uncertain. The conserved cysteine and the conserved F or W are not part of the CDR3 here.

J | V | length | CDR3
TRBJ2-3 | TRBV2 | 12 | ASSDRRNTDTQY
TRBJ1-3 | TRBV6-6 | 12 | ASSYSSHRNTIY
TRBJ2-1 | TRBV5-1 | 12 | ASSDGAQSNEQF
TRBJ2-7 | TRBV19 | 13 | ASSILSGRIYEQY
TRBJ2-3 | TRBV27 | 13 | ASSLRQGDTDTQY
TRBJ1-3 | TRBV6-5 | 14 | ASSYSSRFSGNTIY
TRBJ2-1 | TRBV5-1 | 13 | ASRPTSGVHNEQF
TRBJ2-1 | TRBV3-1/TRBV3-2 | 11 | ASSRTGINEQF
TRBJ2-3 | TRBV5-1 | 12 | ASSLSRGEDTQY
TRBJ1-4 | TRBV30 | 12 | AWSLDRVYEKLF
TRBJ1-5 | TRBV3-1/TRBV3-2 | 15 | ASSQDGAGGLGQPQH
TRBJ1-2 | TRBV7-8 | 13 | ASSIVWDRSFGYT
TRBJ1-2 | TRBV18 | 12 | ASSPDRLGYGYT
TRBJ1-2 | TRBV7-2 | 12 | ASSSQTGDYGYT
TRBJ1-1 | TRBV7-2 | 13 | ASSFSAQRGTEAF
TRBJ2-2 | TRBV3-1/TRBV3-2 | 12 | ASSQVYHTGELF
TRBJ2-6 | TRBV28 | 14 | ASRRQGSSGANVLT
TRBJ1-3 | TRBV27 | 14 | ASSLSYKGAGNTIY
TRBJ1-5 | TRBV30 | 12 | AWSVWGGNQPQH
TRBJ2-7 | TRBV3-1/TRBV3-2 | 15 | ASSHVTGRSRDYEQY
TRBJ2-2 | TRBV7-3 | 13 | ASSPPAGVTGELF
TRBJ1-1 | TRBV18 | 15 | ASSSNTPQTVNTEAF
TRBJ1-4 | TRBV7-2 | 14 | ASSSSPGATNEKLF
TRBJ1-4 | TRBV7-9 | 13 | ASSPRTVVDEKLF
TRBJ2-7 | TRBV4-1 | 13 | ASSRGGASDHEQY
TRBJ1-1 | TRBV20-1 | 11 | SASSGGNTEAF
TRBJ2-5 | TRBV4-2 | 12 | ASSQVVGQETQY
TRBJ1-1 | TRBV5-1 | 12 | ASPYTGLDTEAF
TRBJ2-6 | TRBV3-1/TRBV3-2 | 14 | ASSQEMGSGANVLT
TRBJ2-3 | TRBV10-2 | 12 | ASSFTTVTDTQY
TRBJ2-1 | TRBV7-2 | 15 | ASSSPGLAGGYNEQF
TRBJ1-2 | TRBV2 | 13 | ASSPGTSTNYGYT
TRBJ2-3 | TRBV18 | 13 | ASLRPGQGADTQY
TRBJ2-1 | TRBV25-1 | 13 | ASNARGLGYNEQF
TRBJ1-3 | TRBV6-5 | 12 | ASRAGQLQVAIY
TRBJ2-1 | TRBV15 | 19 | ATSRDLGLAGDPRKGYGQF
TRBJ2-7 | TRBV6-2/TRBV6-3 | 12 | ASSPRTSSYEQY
TRBJ2-3 | TRBV28 | 14 | ASSLNRNLVTDTQY
TRBJ2-7 | TRBV2 | 10 | ASSGTGYEQY
TRBJ2-5 | TRBV5-1 | 13 | ASSFLLADQETQY
TRBJ1-4 | TRBV5-1 | 13 | ASSLGGGYNEKLF
TRBJ2-7 | TRBV14 | 13 | ASSFGQGETYEQY
TRBJ2-7 | TRBV5-1 | 13 | ASSEDTQDFYEQY
TRBJ1-2 | TRBV19 | 12 | ASTRGRGAYGYT
TRBJ2-7 | TRBV11-2 | 14 | ASSPGTSGSRHEQY
TRBJ2-1 | TRBV28 | 13 | ASSSGQLLYNEQF
TRBJ2-1 | TRBV6-5 | 13 | ASRGLAGGDNEQF
TRBJ2-2 | TRBV6-1 | 15 | ASSETLRGANTGELF
TRBJ2-5 | TRBV27 | 14 | ASSSSGRAVLETQY
TRBJ1-1 | TRBV12-3/TRBV12-4 | 11 | ASSLARGSEAF
TRBJ2-7 | TRBV5-1 | 12 | ASSLEPTGGLPY
TRBJ2-1 | TRBV19 | 11 | ASSIEKGTGQF
TRBJ1-1 | TRBV29-1 | 13 | SVEVRGRMSTEAF
TRBJ2-3 | TRBV10-3 | 15 | AISESPGTGGLDTQY
TRBJ2-5 | TRBV10-3 | 12 | AISRGQDQETQY
TRBJ2-1 | TRBV7-3 | 10 | ASSLGGYEQF
TRBJ2-7 | TRBV3-1/TRBV3-2 | 13 | ASSQAAGPSYEQY